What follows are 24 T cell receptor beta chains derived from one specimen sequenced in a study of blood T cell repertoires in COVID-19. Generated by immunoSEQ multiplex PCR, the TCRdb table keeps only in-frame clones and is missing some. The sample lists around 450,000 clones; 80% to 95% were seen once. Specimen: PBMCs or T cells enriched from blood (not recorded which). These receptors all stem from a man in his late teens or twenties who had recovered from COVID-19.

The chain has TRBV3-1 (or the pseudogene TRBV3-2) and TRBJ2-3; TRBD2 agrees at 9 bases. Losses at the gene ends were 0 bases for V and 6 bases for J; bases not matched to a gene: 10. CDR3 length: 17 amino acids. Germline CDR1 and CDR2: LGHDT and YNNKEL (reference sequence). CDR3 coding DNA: TGTGCCAGCAGCCAAGACCTAGCGGGAATCATGTCGGATACGCAGTATTTT. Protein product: CASSQDLAGIMSDTQYF.

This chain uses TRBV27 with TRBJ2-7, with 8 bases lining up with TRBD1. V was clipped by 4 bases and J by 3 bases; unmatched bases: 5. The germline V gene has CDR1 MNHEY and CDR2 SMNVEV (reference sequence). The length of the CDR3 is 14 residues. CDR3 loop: CASSSRTGRYEQYF. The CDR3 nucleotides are TGTGCCAGCAGTTCCAGGACAGGGCGCTACGAGCAGTACTTC.

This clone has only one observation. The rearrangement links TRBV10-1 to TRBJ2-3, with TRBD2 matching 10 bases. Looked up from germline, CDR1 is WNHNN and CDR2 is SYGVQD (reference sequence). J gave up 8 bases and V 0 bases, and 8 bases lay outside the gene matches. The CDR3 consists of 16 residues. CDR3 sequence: CASSESLASGSATQYF. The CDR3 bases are TGCGCCAGCAGTGAGTCTTTGGCTAGCGGGAGTGCTACGCAGTATTTT.

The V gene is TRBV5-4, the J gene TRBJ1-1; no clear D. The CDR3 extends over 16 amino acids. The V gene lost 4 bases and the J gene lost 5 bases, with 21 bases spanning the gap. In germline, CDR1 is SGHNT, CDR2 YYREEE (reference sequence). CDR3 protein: CASSLGSSGRGTEAFF. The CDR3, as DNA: TGTGCCAGCAGCCTTGGAAGCTCTGGGAGAGGGACTGAAGCTTTCTTT.

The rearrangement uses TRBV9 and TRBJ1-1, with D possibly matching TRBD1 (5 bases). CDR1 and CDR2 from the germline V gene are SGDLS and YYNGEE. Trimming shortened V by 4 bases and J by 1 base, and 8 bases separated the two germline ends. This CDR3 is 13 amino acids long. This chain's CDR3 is CASSFTGNTEAFF. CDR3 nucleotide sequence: TGTGCCAGCAGCTTTACAGGGAACACTGAAGCTTTCTTT.

The DNA of the CDR3 is TGTGCCAGCAGTAAGGGCTGGAGGTCCTACGAGCAGTACTTC. Its translation is CASSKGWRSYEQYF. The chain employs TRBV5-5 and TRBJ2-7, with a possible D match to TRBD2 (5 bases). The CDR3 extends over 14 amino acids. Germline CDR1 is SGHKS and CDR2 is YYEKEE (reference sequence). V was clipped by 5 bases and J by 1 base, with 13 bases between them.

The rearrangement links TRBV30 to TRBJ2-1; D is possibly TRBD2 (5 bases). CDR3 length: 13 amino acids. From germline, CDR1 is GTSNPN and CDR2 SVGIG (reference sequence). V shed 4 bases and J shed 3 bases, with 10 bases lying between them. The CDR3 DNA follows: TGTGCCTGGACTAGCAATTTCTACAATGAGCAGTTCTTC. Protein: CAWTSNFYNEQFF.

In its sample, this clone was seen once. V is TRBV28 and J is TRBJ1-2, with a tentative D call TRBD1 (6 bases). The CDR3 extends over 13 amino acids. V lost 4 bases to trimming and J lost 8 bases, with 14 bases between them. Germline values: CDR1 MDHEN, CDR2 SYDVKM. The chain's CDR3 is CASSSPSGAGYTF. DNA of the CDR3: TGTGCCAGCAGTTCCCCCTCAGGGGCAGGCTACACCTTC.

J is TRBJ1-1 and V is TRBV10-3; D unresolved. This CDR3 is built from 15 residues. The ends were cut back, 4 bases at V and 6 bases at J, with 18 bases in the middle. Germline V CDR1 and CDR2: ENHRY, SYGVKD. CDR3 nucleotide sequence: TGTGCCATCAGTGGTAGCCTATTAGAGGTCGCTGAAGCTTTCTTT. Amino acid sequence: CAISGSLLEVAEAFF.

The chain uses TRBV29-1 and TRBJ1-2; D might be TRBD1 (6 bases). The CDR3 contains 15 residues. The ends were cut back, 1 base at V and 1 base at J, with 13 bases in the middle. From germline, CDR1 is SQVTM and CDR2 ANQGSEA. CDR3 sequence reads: CSVEVGGLLNYGYTF. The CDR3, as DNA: TGCAGCGTTGAAGTAGGGGGTCTACTTAACTATGGCTACACCTTC.

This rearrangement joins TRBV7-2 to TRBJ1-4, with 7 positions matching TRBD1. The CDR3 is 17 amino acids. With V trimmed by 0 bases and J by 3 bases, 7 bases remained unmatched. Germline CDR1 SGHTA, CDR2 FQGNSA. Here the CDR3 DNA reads TGTGCCAGCAGCTTAGCATCCAGGGGGGCGGCTAATGAAAAACTGTTTTTT. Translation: CASSLASRGAANEKLFF.

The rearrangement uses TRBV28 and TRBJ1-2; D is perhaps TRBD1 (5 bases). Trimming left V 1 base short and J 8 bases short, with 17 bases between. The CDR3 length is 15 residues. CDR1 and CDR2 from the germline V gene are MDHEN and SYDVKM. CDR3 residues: CASSLLAGQGRGYTF. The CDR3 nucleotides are TGTGCCAGCAGTTTATTGGCGGGGCAGGGCAGGGGCTACACCTTC.

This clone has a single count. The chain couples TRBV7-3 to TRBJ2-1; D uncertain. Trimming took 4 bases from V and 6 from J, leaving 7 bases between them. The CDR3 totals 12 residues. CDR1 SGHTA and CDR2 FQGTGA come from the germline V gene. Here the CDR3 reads CASSYYSNEQFF. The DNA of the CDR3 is TGTGCCAGCAGCTACTATAGCAATGAGCAGTTCTTC.

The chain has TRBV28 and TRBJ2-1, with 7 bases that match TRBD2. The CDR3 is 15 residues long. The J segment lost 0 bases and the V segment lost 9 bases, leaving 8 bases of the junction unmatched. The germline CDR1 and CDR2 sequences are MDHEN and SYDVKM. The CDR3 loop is CASQLATSSYNEQFF. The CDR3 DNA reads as TGTGCCAGTCAACTAGCGACAAGCTCCTACAATGAGCAGTTCTTC.

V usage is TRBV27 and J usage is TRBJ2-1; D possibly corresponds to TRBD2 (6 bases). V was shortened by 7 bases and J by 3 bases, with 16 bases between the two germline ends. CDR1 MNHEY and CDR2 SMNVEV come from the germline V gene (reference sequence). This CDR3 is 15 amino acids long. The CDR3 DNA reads TGTGCCAGCAACCCGGGGGACGGATACTACAATGAGCAGTTCTTC. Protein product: CASNPGDGYYNEQFF.

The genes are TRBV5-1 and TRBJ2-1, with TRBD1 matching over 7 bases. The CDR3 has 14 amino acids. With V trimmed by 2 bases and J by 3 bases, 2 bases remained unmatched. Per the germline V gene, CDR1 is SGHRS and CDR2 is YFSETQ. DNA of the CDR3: TGCGCCAGCAGCTTCGGGACAGACTACAATGAGCAGTTCTTC. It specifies CASSFGTDYNEQFF.

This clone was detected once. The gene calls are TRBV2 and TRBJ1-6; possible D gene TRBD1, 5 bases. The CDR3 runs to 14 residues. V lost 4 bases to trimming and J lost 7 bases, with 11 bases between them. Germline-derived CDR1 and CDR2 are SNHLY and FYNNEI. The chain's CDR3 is CASSGGSGNSPLHF. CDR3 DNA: TGTGCCAGCAGTGGAGGATCAGGGAATTCACCCCTCCACTTT.

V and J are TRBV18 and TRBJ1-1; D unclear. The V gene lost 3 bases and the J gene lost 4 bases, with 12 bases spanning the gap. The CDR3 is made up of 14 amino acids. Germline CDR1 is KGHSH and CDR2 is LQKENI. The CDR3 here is CASSPPEGTTEAFF. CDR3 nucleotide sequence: TGTGCCAGCTCACCGCCCGAGGGAACCACTGAAGCTTTCTTT.

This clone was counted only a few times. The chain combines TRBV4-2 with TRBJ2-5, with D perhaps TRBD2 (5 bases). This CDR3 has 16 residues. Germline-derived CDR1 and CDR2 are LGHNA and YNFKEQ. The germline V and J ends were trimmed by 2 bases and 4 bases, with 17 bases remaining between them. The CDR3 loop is CASSQIRQLGPETQYF. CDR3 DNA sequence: TGTGCCAGCAGCCAAATCAGGCAACTAGGCCCAGAGACCCAGTACTTC.

CDR3 protein: CASSLAEREGTDTQYF. CDR3 DNA: TGTGCCAGCAGCTTGGCAGAGCGGGAGGGCACAGATACGCAGTATTTT. The V gene is TRBV5-4, the J gene TRBJ2-3; TRBD2 matches 9 bases. J lost 1 base, V lost 0 bases, and 3 bases had no gene match. The CDR3 is made up of 16 amino acids. Germline V gene sequence: CDR1 SGHNT, CDR2 YYREEE (reference sequence).

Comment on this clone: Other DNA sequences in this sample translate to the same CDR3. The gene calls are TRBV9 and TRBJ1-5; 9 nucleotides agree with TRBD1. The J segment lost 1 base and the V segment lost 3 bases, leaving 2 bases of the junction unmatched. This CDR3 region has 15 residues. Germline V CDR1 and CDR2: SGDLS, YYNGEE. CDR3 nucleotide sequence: TGTGCCAGCAGCGCGGGACAGGGCAGCAATCAGCCCCAGCATTTT. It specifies CASSAGQGSNQPQHF.

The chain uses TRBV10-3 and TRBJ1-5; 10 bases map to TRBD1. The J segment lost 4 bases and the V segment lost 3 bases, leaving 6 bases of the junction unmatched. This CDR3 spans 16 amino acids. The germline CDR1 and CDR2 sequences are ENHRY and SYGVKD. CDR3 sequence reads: CAISDRDRGENQPQHF. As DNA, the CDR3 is TGTGCCATCAGTGATAGGGACAGGGGAGAGAATCAGCCCCAGCATTTT.

The CDR3 region is CASSLYEGRESNEQYF. CDR3 nucleotide sequence: TGTGCCAGCAGCTTATATGAGGGGCGGGAAAGTAACGAGCAGTACTTC. J is TRBJ2-7 and V is TRBV7-8; TRBD2 might be the D (6 bases). Germline V gives CDR1 SGHVS, CDR2 FQNEAQ. The CDR3 spans 16 residues. V dropped 2 bases and J dropped 5 bases, with 19 bases sitting between them.

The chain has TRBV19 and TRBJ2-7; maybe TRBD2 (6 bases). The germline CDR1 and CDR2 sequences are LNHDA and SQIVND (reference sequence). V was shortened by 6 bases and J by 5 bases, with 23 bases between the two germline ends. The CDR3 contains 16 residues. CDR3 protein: CASRLGNTGVQDEQYF. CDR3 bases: TGTGCCAGTAGGTTGGGCAACACGGGAGTTCAGGACGAGCAGTACTTC.